What follows is one TCR beta chain and its context. Its antigen remains unknown. The sample belongs to a study of Tregs in tolerant kidney transplant recipients. Study-level findings and limits: Activated donor B cell expansion appeared to reveal the most relevant donor-specific TCRbeta repertoire.

CDR3 length equals 16 residues. V lost 5 bases and J lost 0; bases outside the gene matches: 10. Per germline, CDR1 SNHLY and CDR2 FYNNEI. The protocol was immunoSEQ multiplex PCR, while the TCRdb copy is restricted to in-frame clones and leaves out a portion. In the table there are more than 95,000 clones, around 94% of which are singletons. Source material: CD4+ T cells from blood. V usage is TRBV2 and J usage is TRBJ2-7, with 7 positions matching TRBD2. This clonotype was sampled from a human donor in good health. The CDR3 region is CASSRGGRGSSYEQYF. CDR3 DNA sequence: TGTGCCAGCAGTAGGGGAGGGCGGGGGAGCTCCTACGAGCAGTACTTC. Drawing the rest from reference TRBV2 and TRBJ2-7, the complete variable domain is EPEVTQTPSHQVTQMGQEVILRCVPISNHLYFYWYRQILGQKVEFLVSFYNNEISEKSEIFDDQFSVERPDGSNFTLKIRSTKLEDSAMYFCASSRGGRGSSYEQYFGPGTRLTVT.